These 13 T cell receptor beta chains came from one sample sequenced in a study of shared clonotypes between healthy human individuals (dated by TCRdb to the early 2020s). The receptor library was made with the immunoSEQ multiplex PCR assay. Drawn from immuneACCESS, this table holds only the in-frame rearrangements with V and J called that TCRdb kept. Clones are partly lost; checked studies trace under half to an unresolved V gene and leave the rest unexplained. This sample has about 590,000 clones in its table, and around 95% of those were observed once. Clones ranked in the top ten supply approximately 0.1% of the sample. CD8 naive samples were obtained by positive selection for CCR7 among CD45RO-negative cells, yielding a CD45RA+CCR7+ population from which TemRA cells were excluded. The specimen was naive CD8+ T cells sorted from blood. Reading the label with the study, this specimen's cell subset or site is: CD45RA+CCR7+. The source is a woman aged 25 to 45 in good health.

This clone was seen only once. V and J are TRBV11-2 and TRBJ2-3, with 12 bases lining up with TRBD2. The CDR3 is 15 amino acids. Looked up from germline, CDR1 is SGHAT and CDR2 is FQNNGV. The V gene end was trimmed by 5 bases and the J gene end by 5 bases; junction bases not matched to a gene: 5. CDR3 in amino acids: CASSPPSGRVDTQYF. For the CDR3, the DNA is TGTGCCAGCAGCCCCCCTAGCGGGAGGGTAGATACGCAGTATTTT.

This clone has just one count. The chain carries TRBV9 and TRBJ2-7; the match to TRBD1 covers 9 bases. Germline V gene sequence: CDR1 SGDLS, CDR2 YYNGEE. CDR3 length: 14 amino acids. V lost 3 bases to trimming and J lost 6 bases; unmatched junction nucleotides: 7. CDR3 amino acids: CASSATGTGSEQYF. DNA of the CDR3: TGTGCCAGCAGCGCTACCGGGACAGGGTCCGAGCAGTACTTC.

The chain recombines TRBV19 with TRBJ2-7; 7 bases map to TRBD2. Per germline, CDR1 LNHDA and CDR2 SQIVND (reference sequence). The CDR3 runs to 16 residues. The V gene end was trimmed by 3 bases and the J gene end by 2 bases; junction bases not matched to a gene: 10. This CDR3 reads CASSMTPSGRPYEQYF. The CDR3 DNA follows: TGTGCCAGTAGTATGACCCCTTCCGGGAGGCCCTACGAGCAGTACTTC.

This chain joins TRBV29-1 and TRBJ2-5, with TRBD2 identical over 7 bases. Germline CDR1 and CDR2: SQVTM and ANQGSEA. Unmatched junction bases numbered 7, after V lost 5 bases and J lost 1 base. The CDR3 extends over 14 amino acids. CDR3 sequence: CSVFFSGPQETQYF. CDR3 nucleotides: TGCAGCGTTTTCTTTAGCGGGCCCCAAGAGACCCAGTACTTC.

V usage is TRBV25-1 and J usage is TRBJ2-2; D might be TRBD1 (6 bases). Germline V gene lookup returns CDR1 MGHDK and CDR2 SYGVNS. The CDR3 has 12 residues. V lost 10 bases and J lost 3, with 9 bases in between. The CDR3 is CATSGDTGELFF. The CDR3 coding sequence is TGTGCCACCTCAGGGGACACCGGGGAGCTGTTTTTT.

The chain joins TRBV2 to TRBJ2-7; 8 bases align to TRBD2. CDR3 length: 15 residues. Germline V gene lookup returns CDR1 SNHLY and CDR2 FYNNEI. With V trimmed by 1 base and J by 2 bases, 4 bases remained unmatched. The CDR3 loop reads CASSEGVAGPYEQYF. CDR3 sequence (DNA): TGTGCCAGCAGTGAAGGGGTAGCGGGACCCTACGAGCAGTACTTC. The full variable domain, with the rest looked up from reference TRBV2 and TRBJ2-7, is EPEVTQTPSHQVTQMGQEVILRCVPISNHLYFYWYRQILGQKVEFLVSFYNNEISEKSEIFDDQFSVERPDGSNFTLKIRSTKLEDSAMYFCASSEGVAGPYEQYFGPGTRLTVT.

The V and J genes are TRBV28 and TRBJ1-5, with D possibly being TRBD1 (6 bases). Trimming took off 6 bases at V and 2 bases at J, with 20 bases between the two ends. This CDR3 has 17 amino acids. Germline CDR1 and CDR2: MDHEN and SYDVKM. The CDR3 reads CASSKDSLWEGNQPQHF. The CDR3, as DNA: TGTGCCAGCAGCAAGGACAGTCTCTGGGAGGGCAATCAGCCCCAGCATTTT.

The chain is built from TRBV7-6 and TRBJ2-1, with TRBD2 identical over 9 bases. The CDR3 is made up of 16 amino acids. V trimming: 5 bases; J trimming: 2 bases; junction bases outside the gene matches: 7. Germline V gene data show CDR1 as SGHVS and CDR2 as FNYEAQ. This CDR3 is CASSPYSGSPYNEQFF. The CDR3 DNA sequence: TGTGCCAGCAGCCCCTATAGCGGGAGTCCCTACAATGAGCAGTTCTTC. The entire variable domain, with the rest obtained from reference TRBV7-6 and TRBJ2-1, is as follows: GAGVSQSPRYKVTKRGQDVALRCDPISGHVSLYWYRQALGQGPEFLTYFNYEAQQDKSGLPNDRFSAERPEGSISTLTIQRTEQRDSAMYRCASSPYSGSPYNEQFFGPGTRLTVL.

This sequence joins TRBV14 and TRBJ2-1, with a tentative D call TRBD2 (6 bases). CDR3 length: 14 amino acids. V lost 0 bases, J lost 9 bases, and 12 bases lay in between. Germline V gene data show CDR1 as SGHDN and CDR2 as FVKESK. The CDR3 region is CASSQEYEGGEQFF. The CDR3 bases are TGTGCCAGCAGCCAAGAATACGAGGGAGGTGAGCAGTTCTTC. Complete variable domain (other parts from reference TRBV14 and TRBJ2-1): EAGVTQFPSHSVIEKGQTVTLRCDPISGHDNLYWYRRVMGKEIKFLLHFVKESKQDESGMPNNRFLAERTGGTYSTLKVQPAELEDSGVYFCASSQEYEGGEQFFGPGTRLTVL.

CDR3 in amino acids: CAISDPDRGRTGELFF. In DNA form, the CDR3 reads TGTGCCATCAGTGACCCGGACAGGGGGCGCACCGGGGAGCTGTTTTTT. V and J are TRBV10-3 and TRBJ2-2, with 11 bases lining up with TRBD1. Germline V gene sequence: CDR1 ENHRY, CDR2 SYGVKD. CDR3 length: 16 residues. Unmatched junction bases numbered 4, after V lost 3 bases and J lost 4 bases.

With respect to this clone: Other nucleotide sequences from this sample produce the same CDR3. The chain is built from TRBV27 and TRBJ2-7, with TRBD2 as a possible D gene (6 bases). CDR1 is MNHEY and CDR2 is SMNVEV in the germline V gene (reference sequence). With 3 bases removed from V and 1 base from J, the gap between germline ends came to 10 bases. The CDR3 is made up of 14 amino acids. CDR3 sequence reads: CASSLLAASYEQYF. Written as DNA, the CDR3 is TGTGCCAGCAGTTTGTTAGCGGCGTCCTACGAGCAGTACTTC.

The chain has TRBV9 and TRBJ1-2; tentatively, D is TRBD1 (5 bases). Germline values: CDR1 SGDLS, CDR2 YYNGEE. The CDR3 length is 17 residues. Trimming stripped 3 bases from V and 1 base from J, with 19 bases between. CDR3 loop: CASSGIRRDPFNYGYTF. For the CDR3, the DNA is TGTGCCAGCAGCGGAATTAGACGGGACCCTTTTAACTATGGCTACACCTTC.

This clone occurred once. V is TRBV2 and J is TRBJ2-7; no firm D call. The germline gives CDR1 SNHLY, CDR2 FYNNEI. There are 14 residues in the CDR3. With 1 base removed from V and 2 bases from J, the gap between germline ends came to 9 bases. The CDR3 bases are TGTGCCAGCAGTGAAGGAGGCTCTGCCTACGAGCAGTACTTC. Amino acid sequence: CASSEGGSAYEQYF.